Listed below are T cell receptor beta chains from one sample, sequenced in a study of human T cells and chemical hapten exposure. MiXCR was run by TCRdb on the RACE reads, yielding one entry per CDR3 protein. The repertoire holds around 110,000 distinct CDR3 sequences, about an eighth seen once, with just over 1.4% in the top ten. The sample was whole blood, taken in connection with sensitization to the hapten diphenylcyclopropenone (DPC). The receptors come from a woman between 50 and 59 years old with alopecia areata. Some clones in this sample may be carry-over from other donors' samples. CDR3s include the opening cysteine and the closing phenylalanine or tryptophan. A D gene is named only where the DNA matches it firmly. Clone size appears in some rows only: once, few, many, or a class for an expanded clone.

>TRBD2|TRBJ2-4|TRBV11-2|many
CASSLARIRLAGMNIQYF
TGTGCCAGCAGCTTAGCGCGGATTAGACTAGCGGGAATGAACATTCAGTACTTC
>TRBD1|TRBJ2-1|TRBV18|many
CASSPPGGTGLYNEQFF
TGTGCCAGCTCACCCCCCGGGGGGACAGGGCTATACAATGAGCAGTTCTTC
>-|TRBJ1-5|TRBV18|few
CASHGQKNQPQHF
TGTGCCAGTCACGGACAGAAGAATCAGCCCCAGCATTTT
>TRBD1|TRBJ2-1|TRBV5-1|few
CASSLNTGGNEQFF
TGCGCCAGCAGCTTGAATACAGGGGGCAATGAGCAGTTCTTC
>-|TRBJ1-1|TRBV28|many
CASSFSRISTEAFF
TGTGCCAGCAGCTTTTCCCGAATTAGCACTGAAGCTTTCTTT
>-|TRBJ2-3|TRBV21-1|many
CASSKRGAEHLTDTQYF
TGTGCCAGCAGCAAAAGGGGAGCGGAACACCTCACAGATACGCAGTATTTT
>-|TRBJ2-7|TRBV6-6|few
CASTPTEGSEQYF
TGTGCCAGCACTCCCACGGAAGGGAGCGAGCAGTACTTC
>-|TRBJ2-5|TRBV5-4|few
CASSQGNRVQETQYF
TGTGCCAGCAGCCAGGGAAACAGGGTCCAAGAGACCCAGTACTTC
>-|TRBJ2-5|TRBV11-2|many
CASSETTETQYF
TGTGCCAGCAGCGAAACTACCGAGACCCAGTACTTC
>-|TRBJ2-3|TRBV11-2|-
CASSFGRDTQYF
TGTGCCAGCAGCTTCGGACGAGATACGCAGTATTTT
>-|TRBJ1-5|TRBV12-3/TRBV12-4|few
CASSSQDGGLGQPQHF
TGTGCCAGCAGTTCACAGGACGGGGGACTCGGTCAGCCCCAGCATTTT
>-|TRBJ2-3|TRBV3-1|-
CASSQLYGRTTDTQYF
TGTGCCAGCAGCCAACTGTACGGCAGAACCACAGATACGCAGTATTTT
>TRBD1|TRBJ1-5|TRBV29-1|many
CSVADRARGQPQHF
TGCAGCGTGGCCGACAGGGCGAGAGGTCAGCCCCAGCATTTT
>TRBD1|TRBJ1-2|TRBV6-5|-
CASSTWTGAPRGYTF
TGTGCCAGCAGTACCTGGACAGGGGCGCCGAGAGGCTACACCTTC
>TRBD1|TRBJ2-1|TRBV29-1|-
CSVAGQGMNEQFF
TGCAGCGTTGCTGGACAGGGGATGAATGAGCAGTTCTTC
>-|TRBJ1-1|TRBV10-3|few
CAISKMNTEAFF
TGTGCCATCAGTAAGATGAACACTGAAGCTTTCTTT
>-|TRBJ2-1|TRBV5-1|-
CASSQDNFHEQFF
TGCGCCAGCAGTCAGGACAATTTCCATGAGCAGTTCTTC
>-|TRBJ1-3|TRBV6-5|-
CASSPRMRVSGNTIYF
TGTGCCAGCAGCCCCCGGATGAGGGTCTCTGGAAACACCATATATTTT
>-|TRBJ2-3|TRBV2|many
CASRMVGVKADTQYF
TGTGCCAGCAGGATGGTGGGGGTAAAAGCAGATACGCAGTATTTT
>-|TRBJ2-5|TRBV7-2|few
CATRRGQQETQYF
TGTGCCACCCGGAGGGGACAGCAAGAGACCCAGTACTTC